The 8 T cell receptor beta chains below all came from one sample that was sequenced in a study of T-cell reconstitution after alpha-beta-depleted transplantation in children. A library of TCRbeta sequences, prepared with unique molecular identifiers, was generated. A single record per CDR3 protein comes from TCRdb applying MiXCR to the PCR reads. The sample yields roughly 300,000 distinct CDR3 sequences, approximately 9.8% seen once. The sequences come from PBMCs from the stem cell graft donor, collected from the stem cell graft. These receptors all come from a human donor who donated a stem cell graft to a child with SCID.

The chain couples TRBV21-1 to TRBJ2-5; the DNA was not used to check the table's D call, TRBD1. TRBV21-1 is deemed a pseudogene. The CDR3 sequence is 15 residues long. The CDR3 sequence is CASSKATGGQETQYF. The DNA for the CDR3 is TGTGCCAGCAGCAAAGCGACAGGGGGCCAAGAGACCCAGTACTTC.

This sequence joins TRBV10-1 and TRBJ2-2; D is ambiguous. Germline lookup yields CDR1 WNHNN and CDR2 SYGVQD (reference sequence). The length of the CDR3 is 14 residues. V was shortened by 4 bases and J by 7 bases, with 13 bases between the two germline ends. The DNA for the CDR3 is TGCGCCAGCAGTGGAGTTTATGGTATCGGGGAGCTGTTTTTT. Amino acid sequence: CASSGVYGIGELFF.

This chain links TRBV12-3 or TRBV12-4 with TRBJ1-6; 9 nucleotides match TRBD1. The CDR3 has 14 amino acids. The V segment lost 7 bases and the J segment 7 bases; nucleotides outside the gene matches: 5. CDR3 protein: CASNNRGQNSPLHF. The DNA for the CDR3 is TGTGCCAGCAATAACAGGGGGCAGAATTCACCCCTCCACTTT.

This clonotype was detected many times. CDR3 in amino acids: CASSKGSGRDEQFF. The CDR3 DNA follows: TGTGCCAGCAGTAAGGGGTCCGGGAGAGATGAGCAGTTCTTC. The chain employs TRBV12-3 or TRBV12-4 and TRBJ2-1; D is perhaps TRBD2 (6 bases). CDR3 length: 14 residues. Trimming left V 5 bases short and J 8 bases short, with 16 bases between.

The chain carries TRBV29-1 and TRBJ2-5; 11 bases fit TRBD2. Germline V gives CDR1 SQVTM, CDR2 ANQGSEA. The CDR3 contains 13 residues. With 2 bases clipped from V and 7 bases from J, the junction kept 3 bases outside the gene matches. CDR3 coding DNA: TGCAGCGTTGAACTAGCGGGGGGAGGGACCCAGTACTTC. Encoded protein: CSVELAGGGTQYF.

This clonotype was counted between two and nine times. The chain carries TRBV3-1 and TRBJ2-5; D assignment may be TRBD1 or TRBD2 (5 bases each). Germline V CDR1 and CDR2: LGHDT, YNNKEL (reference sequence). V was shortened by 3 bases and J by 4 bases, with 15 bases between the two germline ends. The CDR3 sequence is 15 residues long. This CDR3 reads CASSQFVGGGETQYF. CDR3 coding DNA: TGTGCCAGCAGCCAGTTTGTTGGGGGTGGAGAGACCCAGTACTTC.

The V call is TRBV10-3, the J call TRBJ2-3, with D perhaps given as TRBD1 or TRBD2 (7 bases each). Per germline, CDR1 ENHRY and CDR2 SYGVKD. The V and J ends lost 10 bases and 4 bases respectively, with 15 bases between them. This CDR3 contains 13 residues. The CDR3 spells CASQTGRADTQYF. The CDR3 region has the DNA TGTGCCAGCCAGACAGGGAGGGCAGATACGCAGTATTTT.

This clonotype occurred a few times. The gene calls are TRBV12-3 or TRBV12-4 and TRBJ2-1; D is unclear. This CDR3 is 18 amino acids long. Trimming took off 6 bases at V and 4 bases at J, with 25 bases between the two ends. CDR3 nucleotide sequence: TGTGCCAGCAGCTTCACAAGCCAGGCACAGCTACTATACAATGAGCAGTTCTTC. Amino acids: CASSFTSQAQLLYNEQFF.